This is a list of T cell receptor beta chains from one sample in a study of T cell changes during pregnancy in multiple sclerosis. Assay used: immunoSEQ multiplex PCR; TCRdb lists only in-frame clones, some missing. The repertoire has over 35,000 clones, roughly 90% of them found once; the top ten carry about 8%. The sequences come from CD8+ T cells from peripheral blood mononuclear cells, collected before pregnancy. The receptor source for this set is a female donor with multiple sclerosis, enrolled in a pregnancy study. The conserved cysteine and the conserved F or W are not part of the CDR3 here. The order of the fields is V gene, J gene, CDR3 protein.

v_gene: TRBV5-8; j_gene: TRBJ2-1; CDR3aa: ASSLLREEF
v_gene: TRBV28; j_gene: TRBJ1-2; CDR3aa: ASSTQGSYGYT
v_gene: TRBV27; j_gene: TRBJ2-3; CDR3aa: ASSYSGRTQY
v_gene: TRBV6-1; j_gene: TRBJ2-3; CDR3aa: ASSEGELAGSTDTQY
v_gene: TRBV6-1; j_gene: TRBJ2-1; CDR3aa: ASSEGTNRYNEQF
v_gene: TRBV4-1; j_gene: TRBJ2-7; CDR3aa: ASSQGVGTGAFSYEQY
v_gene: TRBV19; j_gene: TRBJ2-7; CDR3aa: ASAHLGTSGAYEQY
v_gene: TRBV19; j_gene: TRBJ1-1; CDR3aa: ASSSRGLTEAF
v_gene: TRBV7-7; j_gene: TRBJ2-5; CDR3aa: ASSPRASGKETQY
v_gene: TRBV10-3; j_gene: TRBJ2-1; CDR3aa: AISEPTSGRNNEQF
v_gene: TRBV29-1; j_gene: TRBJ2-7; CDR3aa: SVEDPSGPSYEQY
v_gene: TRBV15; j_gene: TRBJ2-7; CDR3aa: ATSRANEQY
v_gene: TRBV28; j_gene: TRBJ2-5; CDR3aa: ASSLGLGETQY
v_gene: TRBV7-9; j_gene: TRBJ2-1; CDR3aa: ASSPLLAGGDRNEQF
v_gene: TRBV5-1; j_gene: TRBJ1-1; CDR3aa: ASRSLLGLNTEAF
v_gene: TRBV28; j_gene: TRBJ2-1; CDR3aa: ASSRSWREAGEQF
v_gene: TRBV7-9; j_gene: TRBJ2-1; CDR3aa: ASSSEMNEQF